This T cell receptor beta chain is drawn from a study of Ad26.COV2.S vaccination and SARS-CoV-2 variants. Whole-study context: The Ad26.COV2.S arm of the COV1001 trial was where the donor was placed.

On this clone itself: The sample contains more than one DNA sequence encoding this CDR3.

CDR1 is KGHSH, CDR2 LQKENI, per germline. V was clipped by 3 bases and J by 5 bases, with 5 bases between them. The CDR3 runs 12 residues. Here immunoSEQ multiplex PCR was the method, and the copy in TCRdb shows in-frame clones only, minus some. The repertoire holds about 680,000 clones, with roughly 90% as singletons. The treatment here: approximately 18 received Ad26.COV2.S at low or high dose, single or two shots; about five received placebo; per-sample allocation not given. Vaccine and placebo recipients were sampled on day 63 after the first injection. Here the sequenced sample was peripheral blood, taken in a trial of Ad26.COV2.S vaccine versus placebo. The clonotype comes from a person between 18 and 65 years old who received the Ad26.COV2.S COVID-19 vaccine or a placebo. This chain uses TRBV18 with TRBJ1-5, with TRBD1 as a possible D gene (5 bases). CDR3 region: CASSPGDQPQHF. CDR3 DNA: TGTGCCAGCTCACCGGGGGATCAGCCCCAGCATTTT.